This T cell receptor beta chain was documented in a study of T cell responses to AZD1222 COVID-19 vaccine. CDR3 length equals 15 residues. Germline CDR1 is SGDLS and CDR2 is YYNGEE. V was trimmed by 3 bases and J by 2 bases, leaving 14 bases between them. In this sample, this clone turned up a few times. Only in-frame clones appear in the TCRdb table, and some are missing; sequencing was by immunoSEQ multiplex PCR. Of 120,000 to 150,000 clones in the sample, roughly four fifths were seen once. This TCR derives from an adult in good health. V gene TRBV9 combines with J gene TRBJ1-1, with D tentatively TRBD1 (5 bases). Specimen: peripheral blood, collected on day 0 of MenACWY control vaccination. In DNA form, the CDR3 reads TGTGCCAGCAGCGCAGAGGGGTCAGGAAACACTGAAGCTTTCTTT. It translates to CASSAEGSGNTEAFF. The complete variable domain, with remaining parts taken from reference TRBV9 and TRBJ1-1, reads DSGVTQTPKHLITATGQRVTLRCSPRSGDLSVYWYQQSLDQGLQFLIQYYNGEERAKGNILERFSAQQFPDLHSELNLSSLELGDSALYFCASSAEGSGNTEAFFGQGTRLTVV.